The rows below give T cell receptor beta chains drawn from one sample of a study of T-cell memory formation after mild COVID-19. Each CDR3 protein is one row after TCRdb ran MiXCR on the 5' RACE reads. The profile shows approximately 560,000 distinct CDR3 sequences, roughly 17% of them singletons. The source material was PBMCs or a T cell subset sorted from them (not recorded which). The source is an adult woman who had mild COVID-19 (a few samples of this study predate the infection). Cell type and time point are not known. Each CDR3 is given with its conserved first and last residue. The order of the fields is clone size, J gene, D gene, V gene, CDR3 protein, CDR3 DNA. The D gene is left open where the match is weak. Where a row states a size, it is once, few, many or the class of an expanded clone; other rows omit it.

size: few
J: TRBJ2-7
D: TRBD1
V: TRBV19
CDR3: CASSMKGTGLYEQYF
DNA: TGTGCCAGTAGTATGAAGGGGACAGGGCTTTACGAGCAGTACTTC

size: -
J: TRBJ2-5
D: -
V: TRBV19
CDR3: CASSTRQQETQYF
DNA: TGTGCCAGTAGTACCCGACAGCAAGAGACCCAGTACTTC

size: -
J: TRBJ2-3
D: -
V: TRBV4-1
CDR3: CASSGHGLSTDTQYF
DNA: TGCGCCAGCAGCGGTCATGGACTTAGCACAGATACGCAGTATTTT

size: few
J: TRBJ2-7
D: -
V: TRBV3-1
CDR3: CASSQWGRTPGEQYF
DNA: TGTGCCAGCAGCCAGTGGGGACGAACACCTGGGGAGCAGTACTTC

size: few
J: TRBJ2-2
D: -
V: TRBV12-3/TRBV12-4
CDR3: CASSFLRVMNTGELFF
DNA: TGTGCCAGCAGTTTTCTTCGGGTTATGAACACCGGGGAGCTGTTTTTT

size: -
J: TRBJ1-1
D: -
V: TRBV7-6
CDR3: CASSYELLGTEAFF
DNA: TGTGCCAGCAGTTATGAGCTCTTGGGCACTGAAGCTTTCTTT

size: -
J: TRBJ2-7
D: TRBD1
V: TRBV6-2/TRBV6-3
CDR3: CASSYSVDRGLYEQYF
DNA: TGTGCCAGCAGTTACTCAGTGGACAGGGGCCTTTACGAGCAGTACTTC

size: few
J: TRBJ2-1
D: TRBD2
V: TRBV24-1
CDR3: CATSDHGSGGAWEQFF
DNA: TGTGCCACCAGTGACCACGGGAGCGGGGGGGCGTGGGAGCAGTTCTTC

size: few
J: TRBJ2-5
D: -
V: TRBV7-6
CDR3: CASKGLAGTSQETQYF
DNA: TGTGCCAGCAAGGGACTGGCGGGAACTTCACAAGAGACCCAGTACTTC

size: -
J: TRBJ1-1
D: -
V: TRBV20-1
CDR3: CSARAGQARTEAFF
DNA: TGCAGTGCTAGAGCTGGCCAGGCCCGTACTGAAGCTTTCTTT

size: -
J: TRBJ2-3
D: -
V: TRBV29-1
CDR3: CSVDKGDTQYF
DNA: TGCAGCGTTGATAAGGGAGATACGCAGTATTTT

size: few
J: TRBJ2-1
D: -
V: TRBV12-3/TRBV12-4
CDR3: CASSLWGSSYNEQFF
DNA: TGTGCCAGCAGCTTGTGGGGGAGCTCCTACAATGAGCAGTTCTTC

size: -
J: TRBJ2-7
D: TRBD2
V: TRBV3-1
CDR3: CASSQDLGLAGGEQYF
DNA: TGTGCCAGCAGCCAAGATCTTGGGCTAGCGGGGGGCGAGCAGTACTTC

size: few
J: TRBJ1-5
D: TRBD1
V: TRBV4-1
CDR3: CASSYGTGILQPQHF
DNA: TGCGCCAGCAGCTACGGGACAGGGATCCTTCAGCCCCAGCATTTT

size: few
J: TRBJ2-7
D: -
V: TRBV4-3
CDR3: CASSQDRPVTYEQYF
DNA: TGCGCCAGCAGCCAAGATAGGCCAGTTACCTACGAGCAGTACTTC

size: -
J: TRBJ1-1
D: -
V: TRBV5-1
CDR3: CASRPREVNTEAFF
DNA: TGCGCCAGCCGCCCCCGGGAGGTGAACACTGAAGCTTTCTTT

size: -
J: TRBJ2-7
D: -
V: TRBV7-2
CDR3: CASSRRLREFLAEQYF
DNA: TGTGCCAGCAGCCGGCGTCTGAGGGAGTTTCTTGCCGAGCAGTACTTC

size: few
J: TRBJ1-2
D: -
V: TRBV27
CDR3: CASSPRADNGYTF
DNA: TGTGCCAGCAGTCCTCGGGCAGACAATGGCTACACCTTC

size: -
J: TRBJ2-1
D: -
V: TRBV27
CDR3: CASSYLEDPYNEQFF
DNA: TGTGCCAGCAGTTATCTAGAAGATCCATACAATGAGCAGTTCTTC

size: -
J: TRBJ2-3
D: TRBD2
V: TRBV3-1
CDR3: CASSPYGGGRDTQYF
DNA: TGTGCCAGCAGCCCCTACGGCGGGGGACGGGATACGCAGTATTTT